These 25 T cell receptor beta chains came from one sample sequenced in a study of cytomegalovirus exposure and HLA in healthy donors. With 60 Vbeta and 13 Jbeta primers, the PCR was carried out. This table comes from immunoSEQ multiplex PCR, and its TCRdb copy is limited to in-frame clones, with some not included. The sample shows about 160,000 clones, more than 80% of them seen only once. Sequencing was done on a sample of PBMCs. These receptors were collected from a woman between 18 and 29 years old in good health and CMV-seronegative.

The V and J genes are TRBV28 and TRBJ1-5, with D possibly being TRBD1 (5 bases). V was clipped by 3 bases and J by 0 bases, with 9 bases between them. Germline assignment: CDR1 MDHEN and CDR2 SYDVKM. The CDR3 is 15 residues long. DNA for the CDR3: TGTGCCAGCAGTTTGACAGTTAATAGCAATCAGCCCCAGCATTTT. Its translation: CASSLTVNSNQPQHF.

The V gene is TRBV29-1, the J gene TRBJ2-6; 8 bases match TRBD2. Trimming at V came to 3 bases and at J to 2 bases, leaving 12 bases not matched to a gene. The CDR3 is made up of 18 amino acids. Germline lookup yields CDR1 SQVTM and CDR2 ANQGSEA. Here the CDR3 reads CSVDCGGLEGAGANVLTF. CDR3 sequence (DNA): TGCAGCGTTGACTGCGGGGGGCTCGAAGGCGCTGGGGCCAACGTCCTGACTTTC.

The chain joins TRBV28 to TRBJ2-7; D gene unclear. This CDR3 region has 14 residues. Trimming took off 5 bases at V and 2 bases at J, with 13 bases between the two ends. Germline CDR1 MDHEN, CDR2 SYDVKM. The CDR3 region has the DNA TGTGCCAGCAGTCGGGTCTTCGACGCCTACGAGCAGTACTTC. Its translation is CASSRVFDAYEQYF.

A single count supports this clone. The genes are TRBV2 and TRBJ2-7; D unresolved. Trimming cost V 10 bases and J 0 bases, with 16 bases left between them. The germline gives CDR1 SNHLY, CDR2 FYNNEI. The CDR3 length is 14 residues. This chain's CDR3 is CANTIVPGSYEQYF. The CDR3 DNA follows: TGTGCCAATACCATCGTTCCCGGCTCCTACGAGCAGTACTTC.

The J gene is TRBJ1-3, the V gene TRBV6-1, with D possibly TRBD1 on 6 matching bases. This CDR3 is 17 amino acids long. CDR1 and CDR2 (germline): MNHNS, SASEGT. The V end was cut by 0 bases, the J end by 0 bases, with 12 bases between. The CDR3 is CASSEAPGAVSGNTIYF. As DNA, the CDR3 is TGTGCCAGCAGTGAAGCACCAGGGGCAGTCTCTGGAAACACCATATATTTT.

The rearrangement joins TRBV2 to TRBJ1-1, with 8 bases fitting TRBD1. With 5 bases clipped from V and 4 bases from J, the junction kept 9 bases outside the gene matches. This CDR3 spans 15 amino acids. Germline V CDR1 and CDR2: SNHLY, FYNNEI. CDR3 nucleotide sequence: TGTGCCAGCAGTAGGACAGGGTGGATGGGCACTGAAGCTTTCTTT. It codes for CASSRTGWMGTEAFF.

V usage is TRBV19 and J usage is TRBJ1-2, with 9 bases fitting TRBD1. CDR1 and CDR2 from the germline V gene are LNHDA and SQIVND (reference sequence). The CDR3 totals 17 residues. Losses at the gene ends were 3 bases for V and 5 bases for J; bases not matched to a gene: 13. CDR3 protein: CASSMTGTGSTMYGYTF. The CDR3 nucleotides read TGTGCCAGTAGTATGACCGGGACAGGGTCTACTATGTATGGCTACACCTTC.

This clone is a singleton in its sample. The chain combines TRBV6-5 with TRBJ2-7; TRBD2 matches at 8 bases. Germline V gene sequence: CDR1 MNHEY, CDR2 SVGAGI. V gave up 0 bases and J gave up 1 base; unmatched junction bases: 5. CDR3 length: 16 residues. The CDR3 nucleotides read TGTGCCAGCAGTTACTCTGGAACTAGCGGATCCTACGAGCAGTACTTC. This encodes CASSYSGTSGSYEQYF.

The genes are TRBV7-2 and TRBJ1-1; tentatively, D is TRBD1 (5 bases). CDR3 length equals 16 residues. The V gene lost 4 bases and the J gene lost 3 bases, with 18 bases spanning the gap. CDR1 SGHTA and CDR2 FQGNSA come from the germline V gene. The CDR3 nucleotides read TGTGCCAGCAGCTCCCGCCGGGGACTAGGGCACACTGAAGCTTTCTTT. This sequence encodes CASSSRRGLGHTEAFF.

CDR3 loop: CASSFNQGLGNEQFF. As DNA, the CDR3 is TGCGCCAGCAGCTTCAACCAAGGACTGGGGAATGAGCAGTTCTTC. J is TRBJ2-1 and V is TRBV5-1, with D maybe TRBD2 (5 bases). From germline, CDR1 is SGHRS and CDR2 YFSETQ. The V gene lost 2 bases and the J gene lost 7 bases, with 16 bases spanning the gap. The CDR3 contains 15 residues.

With respect to this clone: A read error may account for a junction end that differs from germline. This chain uses TRBV19 with TRBJ1-5; 7 nucleotides line up with TRBD1. This CDR3 is 14 amino acids long. The germline V gene has CDR1 LNHDA and CDR2 SQIVND (reference sequence). The CDR3 DNA follows: TGTGCCAGTAGCTCGACAGGGAGCAGTCAGCCCCAGCATTTT. This translates into CASSSTGSSQPQHF.

A few counts support this clone. A read error may account for a junction end that differs from germline. The chain employs TRBV6-5 and TRBJ2-1, with 8 bases identical to TRBD2. The CDR3 extends over 16 amino acids. Germline CDR1 reads MNHEY; CDR2 reads SVGAGI. CDR3 in amino acids: CASSYSGTSSYNEQFF. The CDR3 region has the DNA TGTGCCAGCAGCTACTCCGGGACTAGCTCCTACAATGAGCAGTTCTTC.

This clone was detected only a few times. The chain employs TRBV10-3 and TRBJ2-3; 7 bases are a match to TRBD2. The CDR3 consists of 14 residues. Germline assignment: CDR1 ENHRY and CDR2 SYGVKD. V lost 3 bases, J lost 8 bases, and 8 bases stayed unmatched. This CDR3 reads CAISEGIAGRTQYF. As DNA, the CDR3 is TGTGCCATCAGTGAAGGGATAGCGGGTCGTACGCAGTATTTT.

The chain uses TRBV5-1 and TRBJ2-3; the D is unclear. The CDR3 is made up of 13 amino acids. V lost 1 base and J lost 3, with 6 bases in between. Germline CDR1 SGHRS, CDR2 YFSETQ. The chain's CDR3 is CASSLKLTDTQYF. The CDR3 nucleotides are TGCGCCAGCAGCTTGAAACTGACAGATACGCAGTATTTT.

V and J are TRBV28 and TRBJ2-7, with 9 bases matching TRBD1. This CDR3 contains 14 residues. After removal of 5 bases from V and 3 bases from J, the junction contained 5 bases not matched to a gene. Germline values: CDR1 MDHEN, CDR2 SYDVKM. As DNA, the CDR3 is TGTGCCAGCAGTAGACAGGGGGTAGGCTACGAGCAGTACTTC. Its translation is CASSRQGVGYEQYF.

The chain links TRBV27 to TRBJ1-1, with TRBD1 matching over 7 bases. V gave up 6 bases and J gave up 3 bases; unmatched junction bases: 7. Per germline, CDR1 MNHEY and CDR2 SMNVEV (reference sequence). The CDR3 is 14 amino acids. CDR3 region: CASSSDREHTEAFF. CDR3 bases: TGTGCCAGCAGCTCCGACAGGGAGCACACTGAAGCTTTCTTT.

The chain uses TRBV6-4 and TRBJ2-1; 9 nucleotides match TRBD1. CDR3 length: 15 residues. Germline CDR1 is MRHNA and CDR2 is SNTAGT. After removal of 4 bases from V and 6 bases from J, the junction contained 7 bases not matched to a gene. CDR3 bases: TGTGCCAGCAGTGCTTGGACAGGGGCTTCCAATGAGCAGTTCTTC. Its protein is CASSAWTGASNEQFF.

This chain joins TRBV5-1 and TRBJ1-2, with 10 positions matching TRBD1. The CDR3 extends over 17 amino acids. Trimming at V came to 4 bases and at J to 3 bases, leaving 12 bases not matched to a gene. CDR1 is SGHRS, CDR2 YFSETQ, per germline. The CDR3, as DNA: TGCGCCAGCAGCCAGCGGACAGGGGGACGAAACGACTATGGCTACACCTTC. The encoded protein is CASSQRTGGRNDYGYTF.

V and J are TRBV7-3 and TRBJ2-7, with 8 bases matching TRBD2. With V trimmed by 2 bases and J by 0 bases, 3 bases remained unmatched. Germline CDR1 is SGHTA and CDR2 is FQGTGA. This CDR3 spans 15 amino acids. The CDR3 nucleotides are TGTGCCAGCAGCTTACTAGCGGGCAGCTCCTACGAGCAGTACTTC. Protein: CASSLLAGSSYEQYF.

This chain links TRBV28 with TRBJ2-5, with 15 positions matching TRBD2. V lost 8 bases and J lost 6; bases outside the gene matches: 16. Germline CDR1 and CDR2: MDHEN and SYDVKM. This CDR3 has 18 amino acids. The CDR3 protein is CASQQGLAGGPLWKTQYF. The CDR3 DNA follows: TGTGCCAGCCAACAAGGACTAGCGGGAGGGCCGCTATGGAAGACCCAGTACTTC.

This clone was seen more than once but under ten times. At the DNA level, this CDR3 is encoded by other sequences in the same sample as well. This chain uses TRBV6-5 with TRBJ1-3; TRBD1 agrees at 9 bases. The V gene end was trimmed by 6 bases and the J gene end by 1 base; junction bases not matched to a gene: 1. This CDR3 is built from 14 residues. Germline CDR1 reads MNHEY; CDR2 reads SVGAGI. The CDR3 reads CASRTGGSGNTIYF. The CDR3 nucleotides are TGTGCCAGCAGGACAGGGGGTTCTGGAAACACCATATATTTT.

The chain combines TRBV7-9 with TRBJ1-3, with unresolved D. V was trimmed by 5 bases and J by 2 bases, leaving 13 bases between them. This CDR3 spans 15 amino acids. Germline loops: CDR1 SEHNR, CDR2 FQNEAQ (reference sequence). CDR3: CASSPRQNPGNTIYF. The CDR3 DNA sequence: TGTGCCAGCAGCCCCCGCCAGAATCCTGGAAACACCATATATTTT.

The rearrangement uses TRBV6-5 and TRBJ1-2, with 7 bases fitting TRBD1. The trim removed 11 bases at V and 4 bases at J, leaving 7 bases unmatched. This CDR3 is 12 amino acids long. The germline gives CDR1 MNHEY, CDR2 SVGAGI. CDR3 sequence: CAAWGQTYGYTF. CDR3 nucleotide sequence: TGTGCCGCCTGGGGACAGACCTATGGCTACACCTTC.

This chain connects TRBV5-1 to TRBJ2-4; D is possibly TRBD2 (5 bases). Between the trimmed V and J ends, which lost 0 bases and 1 base, there was a span of 17 bases. CDR1 and CDR2 from the germline V gene are SGHRS and YFSETQ. CDR3 length equals 18 residues. The CDR3 DNA follows: TGCGCCAGCAGCTTGGGATATTTCGGGGAAATTGCCAAAAACATTCAGTACTTC. Its translation is CASSLGYFGEIAKNIQYF.

This clone occurred once. The chain couples TRBV5-1 to TRBJ1-1; TRBD1 is a possible D gene (5 bases). From germline, CDR1 is SGHRS and CDR2 YFSETQ. The V end lost 1 base, the J end lost 1 base, and 17 bases lay between the germline ends. The CDR3 is 17 amino acids. The CDR3 DNA sequence: TGCGCCAGCAGCTTGCAACCAGGGCGCTTGGGGAACACTGAAGCTTTCTTT. Its protein is CASSLQPGRLGNTEAFF.